This entry concerns a single TCR beta chain. Germline V gene data show CDR1 as SGHKS and CDR2 as YYEKEE (reference sequence). The germline V and J ends were trimmed by 0 bases and 12 bases, with 9 bases remaining between them. The CDR3 spans 11 residues. The data belong to a study of cytomegalovirus exposure and HLA in healthy donors. PCR primers comprised 60 Vbeta and 13 Jbeta primers. The data were produced by immunoSEQ multiplex PCR, yet TCRdb's version contains in-frame clones alone and is incomplete. The profile shows 150,000 to 180,000 clones, around 84% of them singletons. The chain combines TRBV5-5 with TRBJ1-2, with D unclear. The receptor comes from a woman between 18 and 29 years old in good health and CMV-seronegative. Input material: PBMCs. CDR3 bases: TGTGCCAGCAGCTTGGGCCGGGTGGACACCTTC. Its translation: CASSLGRVDTF.